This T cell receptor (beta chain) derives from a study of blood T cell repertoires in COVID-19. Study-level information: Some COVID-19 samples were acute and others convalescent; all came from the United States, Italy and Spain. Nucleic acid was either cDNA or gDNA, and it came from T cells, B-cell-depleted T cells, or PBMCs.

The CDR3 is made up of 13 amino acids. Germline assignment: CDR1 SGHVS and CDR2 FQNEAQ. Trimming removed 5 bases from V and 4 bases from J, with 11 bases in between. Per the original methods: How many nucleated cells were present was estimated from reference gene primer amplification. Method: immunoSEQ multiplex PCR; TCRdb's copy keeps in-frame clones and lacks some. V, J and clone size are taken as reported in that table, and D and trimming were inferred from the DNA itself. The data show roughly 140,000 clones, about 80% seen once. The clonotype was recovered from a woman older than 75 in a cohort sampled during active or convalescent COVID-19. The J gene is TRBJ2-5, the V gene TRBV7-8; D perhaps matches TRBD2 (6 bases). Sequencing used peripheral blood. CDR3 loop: CASSPGRPETQYF. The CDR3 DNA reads TGTGCCAGCAGCCCCGGGAGACCAGAGACCCAGTACTTC.